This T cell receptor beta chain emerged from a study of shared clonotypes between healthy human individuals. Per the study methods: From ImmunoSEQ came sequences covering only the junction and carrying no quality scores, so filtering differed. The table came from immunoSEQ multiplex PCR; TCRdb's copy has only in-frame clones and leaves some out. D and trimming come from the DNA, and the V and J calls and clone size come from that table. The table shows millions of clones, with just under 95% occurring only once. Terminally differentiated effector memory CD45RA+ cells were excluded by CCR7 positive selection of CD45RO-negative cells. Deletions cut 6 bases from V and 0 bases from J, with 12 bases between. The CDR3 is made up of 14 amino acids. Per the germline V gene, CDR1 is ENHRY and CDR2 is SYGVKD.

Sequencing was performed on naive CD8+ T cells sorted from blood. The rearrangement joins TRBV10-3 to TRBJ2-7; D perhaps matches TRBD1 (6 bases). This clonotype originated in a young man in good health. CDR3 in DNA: TGTGCCATCAGGGACAGCGAAAGCTCCTACGAGCAGTACTTC. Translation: CAIRDSESSYEQYF.